This section outlines one TCR beta chain sequence together with its context. Its antigen is undetermined. The entry originates in a study of blood T cells in healthy people across ages. Findings and limits, study-wide: Age brought a roughly linear fall in TCR beta diversity measured per million T cells.

Alongside a J-beta primer mix, a sample-barcoded 5' primer served in a second PCR lasting about 7 to 11 cycles. TCRdb analysed the 5' RACE reads with MiXCR anew, one entry per CDR3 protein. The sample includes 450,000 to 700,000 distinct CDR3 sequences, 25% to 30% of them seen just once. Healthy Caucasian individuals from Russia aged about 6 to 90 were enrolled as donors. Every participating donor contributed roughly 10 milliliters of peripheral blood through a draw. This receptor was taken from a woman in her sixties or seventies in good health. The sample consisted of blood.

The CDR3 region is CASSSTGVGAFF. The CDR3 DNA reads TGTGCCAGCAGCTCAACCGGGGTCGGGGCTTTCTTT. V is TRBV3-1 and J is TRBJ1-1; no reliable D call. The CDR3 sequence is 12 residues long. The V gene's germline CDR1 is LGHDT and CDR2 YNNKEL (reference sequence). Trimming removed 5 bases from V and 11 bases from J, with 15 bases in between.